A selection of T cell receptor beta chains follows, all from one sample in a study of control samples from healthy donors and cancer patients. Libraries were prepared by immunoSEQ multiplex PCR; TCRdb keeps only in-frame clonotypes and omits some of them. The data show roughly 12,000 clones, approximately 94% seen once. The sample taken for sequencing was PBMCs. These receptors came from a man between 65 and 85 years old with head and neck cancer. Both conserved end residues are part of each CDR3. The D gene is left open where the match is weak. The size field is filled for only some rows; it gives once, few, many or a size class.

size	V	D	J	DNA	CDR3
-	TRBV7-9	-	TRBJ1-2	TGTGCCAGCTCGAACAACTATGGCTACACCTTC	CASSNNYGYTF
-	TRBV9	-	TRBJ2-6	TGTGCCAGCAGCCAAGATCCTGGGGCCAACGTCCTGACTTTC	CASSQDPGANVLTF
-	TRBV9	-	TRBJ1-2	TGTGCCAGCAGCGTCTCAGGGGAAGTTTTGGGTGGCTACACCTTC	CASSVSGEVLGGYTF
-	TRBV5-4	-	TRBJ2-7	TGTGCCAGCAGCGATCAATACCGATCACAGTCCTACGAGCAGTACTTC	CASSDQYRSQSYEQYF
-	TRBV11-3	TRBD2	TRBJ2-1	TGTGCCAGCAGTTCACTAGCGGGAGGGTTAAATGAGCAGTTCTTC	CASSSLAGGLNEQFF
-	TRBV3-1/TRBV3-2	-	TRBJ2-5	TGTGCCAGCAGCCAAACGGGCAGGGCAGTGGAGACCCAGTACTTC	CASSQTGRAVETQYF
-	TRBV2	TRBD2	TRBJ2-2	TGTGCCAGCAGTGTGGGACTAGCGGTGGACGGGGAGCTGTTTTTT	CASSVGLAVDGELFF
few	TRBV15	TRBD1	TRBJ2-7	TGTGCCACCAGCAGAGTTGCGGGACAGGGCACGCACGAGCAGTACTTC	CATSRVAGQGTHEQYF
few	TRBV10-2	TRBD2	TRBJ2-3	TGCGCCAGCAGTGAAGGGACTAGAAGCGCAGATACGCAGTATTTT	CASSEGTRSADTQYF
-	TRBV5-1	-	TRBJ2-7	TGCGCCAGCAGCTTGTTGGGAGACGAGCAGTACTTC	CASSLLGDEQYF